The sequence of this T cell receptor beta chain was determined in a study of cytomegalovirus exposure and HLA in healthy donors. Across the study: The 110 million or so unique TCR beta sequences, from roughly 170 million T cells, were found by an earlier analysis.

The PCR was carried out with 60 Vbeta primers and 13 Jbeta primers. Original processing methods: A follow-up analysis tallied about 80 million unique TCR beta chains, roughly 11 million shared. Method: immunoSEQ multiplex PCR; TCRdb's copy keeps in-frame clones and lacks some. The D gene and trimming were derived from the DNA, and the V and J assignments and clone size from that table. The sample includes 140,000 to 150,000 clones, over 70% seen only once; the top ten take more than 6.5%. The CDR3 has 15 amino acids. Trimming took off 8 bases at V and 6 bases at J, with 19 bases between the two ends. Germline CDR1 reads MDHEN; CDR2 reads SYDVKM. Healthy donors of bone marrow made up the group. Nominal health characterized the donors when sampled, though unrecorded immune exposures were likely.

The gene calls are TRBV28 and TRBJ1-4; no clear D. The sequenced material came from PBMCs. The TCR was taken from a man aged 25 to 40 in good health and CMV-seronegative. This CDR3 is CASGQLPPGDEKLFF. The CDR3 region has the DNA TGTGCCAGCGGTCAATTGCCCCCCGGGGATGAAAAACTGTTTTTT.